The 29 T cell receptor beta chains below all came from one sample that was sequenced in a study of control samples from healthy donors and cancer patients (dated by TCRdb to about 2020). The method was the immunoSEQ multiplex PCR assay. This is the immuneACCESS table as TCRdb keeps it, with only in-frame sequences that have V and J called. A part of the clones is gone; compared with another copy, unresolved V genes explain less than half, and the rest is unexplained. The sample has some 120,000 clones on record, about 89% of them singletons. The top ten hold almost 40% of the sample. Sequencing input: blood. The receptors come from a man aged 50 to 60 in good health.

This clone was picked up a small number of times. The chain carries TRBV20-1 and TRBJ1-4; D might be TRBD1 (6 bases). Germline CDR1 and CDR2: DFQATT and SNEGSKA (reference sequence). This CDR3 has 13 amino acids. V lost 3 bases and J lost 8, with 13 bases in between. The CDR3 region is CSASDRFSEKLFF. DNA for the CDR3: TGCAGTGCTAGTGACAGGTTTTCGGAAAAACTGTTTTTT.

CDR3 sequence: CASSDPQSNQPQHF. The CDR3 DNA is TGTGCCAGCAGCGACCCCCAGAGCAATCAGCCCCAGCATTTT. The V gene is TRBV2, the J gene TRBJ1-5; no definite D call. The CDR3 length is 14 residues. V shed 6 bases and J shed 1 base, with 10 bases lying between them. CDR1 SNHLY and CDR2 FYNNEI come from the germline V gene.

The table lists this clone with a count of one. The chain is built from TRBV5-6 and TRBJ1-1; the match to TRBD1 covers 9 bases. Per germline, CDR1 SGHDT and CDR2 YYEEEE. The CDR3 is made up of 15 amino acids. V trimming: 6 bases; J trimming: 3 bases; junction bases outside the gene matches: 9. The CDR3 sequence: CASKLGQGTYTEAFF. Here the CDR3 DNA reads TGTGCCAGCAAATTAGGACAGGGGACCTACACTGAAGCTTTCTTT.

The chain carries TRBV12-3 or TRBV12-4 and TRBJ2-1; D unclear. This CDR3 has 11 amino acids. The V and J ends lost 7 bases and 10 bases respectively, with 11 bases between them. CDR3 DNA: TGTGCCAGCACCCAGCTAATCGAGCAGTTCTTC. Amino acids: CASTQLIEQFF.

This chain uses TRBV30 with TRBJ1-1, with 7 nucleotides matching TRBD1. The V and J ends lost 0 bases and 3 bases, in that order; junction bases with no gene match: 16. There are 18 residues in the CDR3. The germline CDR1 and CDR2 sequences are GTSNPN and SVGIG (reference sequence). For the CDR3, the DNA is TGTGCCTGGAGTGTGAGGTATCCCCTGACAGGGTTGGACACTGAAGCTTTCTTT. It translates to CAWSVRYPLTGLDTEAFF.

The V call is TRBV7-8, the J call TRBJ2-7; possible D gene TRBD1, 5 bases. Germline CDR1 is SGHVS and CDR2 is FQNEAQ. Trimming removed 7 bases at V and 3 bases at J, with 10 bases between. This CDR3 comprises 12 residues. The CDR3 DNA reads TGTGCCAGCATCTCCGACAGCTACGAGCAGTACTTC. Translated, it gives CASISDSYEQYF.

This chain uses TRBV19 with TRBJ1-4, with D hard to call. Germline V lookup: CDR1 LNHDA, CDR2 SQIVND (reference sequence). The CDR3 is 13 amino acids. V lost 3 bases and J lost 5, with 7 bases in between. Here the CDR3 DNA reads TGTGCCAGTAGTATTCGGAGAAATGAAAAACTGTTTTTT. Residues: CASSIRRNEKLFF.

Only one count was recorded for this clone. The chain employs TRBV7-2 and TRBJ1-2; the match to TRBD1 covers 9 bases. Per germline, CDR1 SGHTA and CDR2 FQGNSA. J was trimmed by 4 bases and V by 1 base; bases with no gene match: 7. This CDR3 is built from 16 residues. CDR3 sequence: CASSLEGTGRVYGYTF. The CDR3 DNA sequence: TGTGCCAGCAGCTTAGAGGGGACAGGGAGAGTCTATGGCTACACCTTC. The whole variable domain, remainder taken from reference TRBV7-2 and TRBJ1-2, is GAGVSQSPSNKVTEKGKDVELRCDPISGHTALYWYRQSLGQGLEFLIYFQGNSAPDKSGLPSDRFSAERTGGSVSTLTIQRTQQEDSAVYLCASSLEGTGRVYGYTFGSGTRLTVV.

V usage is TRBV2 and J usage is TRBJ1-4, with D maybe TRBD1 (5 bases). V gave up 6 bases and J gave up 4 bases, with 6 bases separating them. Germline-derived CDR1 and CDR2 are SNHLY and FYNNEI. This CDR3 is built from 12 residues. In nucleotides, the CDR3 is TGTGCCAGCAGGGGGCTTAATGAAAAACTGTTTTTT. Its protein is CASRGLNEKLFF.

This CDR3 reads CASSLEGQGMVRDTQYF. The CDR3 nucleotides are TGTGCCAGCAGCTTGGAAGGGCAGGGGATGGTTCGGGATACGCAGTATTTT. This chain uses TRBV5-5 with TRBJ2-3, with D maybe TRBD1 (6 bases). CDR1 and CDR2 (germline): SGHKS, YYEKEE (reference sequence). Trimming took off 0 bases at V and 6 bases at J, with 20 bases between the two ends. The CDR3 contains 17 residues.

V is TRBV18 and J is TRBJ2-1, with 9 bases fitting TRBD1. This CDR3 has 14 amino acids. Trimming removed 4 bases from V and 5 bases from J; junction bases left unmatched: 3. Germline lookup yields CDR1 KGHSH and CDR2 LQKENI. CDR3 coding DNA: TGTGCCAGCTCACTCCGGGACAGGGACAATGAGCAGTTCTTC. This gives the protein CASSLRDRDNEQFF.

The chain links TRBV10-3 to TRBJ2-5; 8 bases are a match to TRBD1. CDR3 size: 15 residues. The J segment lost 2 bases and the V segment lost 0 bases, leaving 2 bases of the junction unmatched. Germline V gives CDR1 ENHRY, CDR2 SYGVKD. CDR3 protein: CAISESRQGQETQYF. The CDR3 nucleotides read TGTGCCATCAGTGAGTCGAGACAGGGGCAAGAGACCCAGTACTTC.

The chain recombines TRBV11-2 with TRBJ1-1; D is undetermined. The germline V and J ends were trimmed by 2 bases and 11 bases, with 6 bases remaining between them. This CDR3 region has 10 residues. Germline V gene data show CDR1 as SGHAT and CDR2 as FQNNGV. The CDR3 sequence: CASSLKEAFF. CDR3 in DNA: TGTGCCAGCAGCTTAAAGGAGGCTTTCTTT.

The chain joins TRBV10-3 to TRBJ1-2, with D maybe TRBD1 (5 bases). The CDR3 extends over 14 amino acids. Germline V gene lookup returns CDR1 ENHRY and CDR2 SYGVKD. V lost 4 bases to trimming and J lost 2 bases, with 11 bases between them. The CDR3 reads CAISGGGSNYGYTF. Written as DNA, the CDR3 is TGTGCCATCAGTGGGGGGGGGTCCAACTATGGCTACACCTTC.

This clone has more than one count but fewer than ten. The rearrangement uses TRBV7-2 and TRBJ1-5; D gene unclear. Trimming removed 3 bases at V and 5 bases at J, with 8 bases between. The germline V gene has CDR1 SGHTA and CDR2 FQGNSA. This CDR3 has 13 residues. CDR3: CASSLIIDQPQHF. For the CDR3, the DNA is TGTGCCAGCAGCTTGATCATTGATCAGCCCCAGCATTTT.

The chain employs TRBV5-4 and TRBJ2-7; D is possibly TRBD1 (6 bases). V shed 3 bases and J shed 1 base, with 11 bases lying between them. The length of the CDR3 is 14 residues. Germline-derived CDR1 and CDR2 are SGHNT and YYREEE (reference sequence). This chain's CDR3 is CASSSPGTSYEQYF. CDR3 DNA: TGTGCCAGCAGCTCCCCCGGGACATCCTACGAGCAGTACTTC.

The chain carries TRBV20-1 and TRBJ1-2; D may be TRBD1 (5 bases). Germline V gene data show CDR1 as DFQATT and CDR2 as SNEGSKA (reference sequence). The V end lost 3 bases, the J end lost 4 bases, and 9 bases lay between the germline ends. This CDR3 has 12 amino acids. CDR3 sequence: CSASWGGYGYTF. CDR3 in DNA: TGCAGTGCTAGTTGGGGGGGCTATGGCTACACCTTC.

J is TRBJ2-2 and V is TRBV7-2, with D maybe TRBD1 (6 bases). Trimming took 5 bases from V and 2 from J, leaving 12 bases between them. The CDR3 loop spans 15 amino acids. The germline gives CDR1 SGHTA, CDR2 FQGNSA. The CDR3 sequence is CASSTGGENTGELFF. CDR3 DNA sequence: TGTGCCAGCAGCACTGGGGGCGAAAACACCGGGGAGCTGTTTTTT. Using reference TRBV7-2 and TRBJ2-2 for the parts outside the CDR3, the full variable domain is GAGVSQSPSNKVTEKGKDVELRCDPISGHTALYWYRQSLGQGLEFLIYFQGNSAPDKSGLPSDRFSAERTGGSVSTLTIQRTQQEDSAVYLCASSTGGENTGELFFGEGSRLTVL.

This chain joins TRBV5-5 and TRBJ2-5, with D perhaps matching TRBD1 or TRBD2 (5 bases each). Germline V CDR1 and CDR2: SGHKS, YYEKEE (reference sequence). This CDR3 contains 16 residues. The V and J ends lost 3 bases and 1 base respectively, with 16 bases between them. The CDR3 bases are TGTGCCAGCAGCTCTTCAGCCGGGACGCGCCAAGAGACCCAGTACTTC. Translation: CASSSSAGTRQETQYF. The full variable domain, rest sourced from reference TRBV5-5 and TRBJ2-5, is DAGVTQSPTHLIKTRGQQVTLRCSPISGHKSVSWYQQVLGQGPQFIFQYYEKEERGRGNFPDRFSARQFPNYSSELNVNALLLGDSALYLCASSSSAGTRQETQYFGPGTRLLVL.

This clone has only one observation. This rearrangement joins TRBV19 to TRBJ2-3; D unresolved. Trimming removed 5 bases from V and 2 bases from J, with 8 bases in between. Germline CDR1 reads LNHDA; CDR2 reads SQIVND (reference sequence). This CDR3 is built from 13 residues. The chain's CDR3 is CASSFRNTDTQYF. The CDR3 nucleotides are TGTGCCAGTAGTTTTCGAAACACAGATACGCAGTATTTT. The whole variable domain, filled in from reference TRBV19 and TRBJ2-3, reads DGGITQSPKYLFRKEGQNVTLSCEQNLNHDAMYWYRQDPGQGLRLIYYSQIVNDFQKGDIAEGYSVSREKKESFPLTVTSAQKNPTAFYLCASSFRNTDTQYFGPGTRLTVL.

The V and J genes are TRBV13 and TRBJ1-1; D possibly corresponds to TRBD1 (5 bases). Germline V gives CDR1 PRHDT, CDR2 FYEKMQ (reference sequence). V lost 5 bases to trimming and J lost 6 bases, with 16 bases between them. CDR3 length equals 14 residues. In nucleotides, the CDR3 is TGTGCCAGCAGCCCGGGGCGGCGGGCCGCTGAAGCTTTCTTT. Protein sequence: CASSPGRRAAEAFF.

The CDR3 spells CATSRDKRGEAFF. The CDR3 region has the DNA TGTGCCACCAGCAGAGATAAACGGGGGGAAGCTTTCTTT. The chain couples TRBV15 to TRBJ1-1; D is perhaps TRBD1 (5 bases). The CDR3 is 13 amino acids. V lost 0 bases, J lost 8 bases, and 10 bases lay in between. Germline V gene lookup returns CDR1 LNHNV and CDR2 YYDKDF (reference sequence).

The chain joins TRBV6-5 to TRBJ2-2, with D tentatively TRBD1 (6 bases). Between the trimmed V and J ends, which lost 6 bases and 1 base, there was a span of 9 bases. The CDR3 spans 14 residues. Germline CDR1 is MNHEY and CDR2 is SVGAGI. The CDR3 sequence: CASSDRLNTGELFF. CDR3 DNA sequence: TGTGCCAGCAGCGACAGGCTGAACACCGGGGAGCTGTTTTTT.

V usage is TRBV7-6 and J usage is TRBJ2-1, with 14 bases fitting TRBD2. Germline assignment: CDR1 SGHVS and CDR2 FNYEAQ. Losses at the gene ends were 3 bases for V and 9 bases for J; bases not matched to a gene: 7. CDR3 length equals 16 residues. The CDR3 sequence is CASSFPTSGGAGEQFF. The CDR3 DNA reads TGTGCCAGCAGCTTTCCGACTAGCGGGGGGGCCGGTGAGCAGTTCTTC.

This chain uses TRBV5-1 with TRBJ2-2; D is possibly TRBD1 or TRBD2 (5 bases each). Germline V gives CDR1 SGHRS, CDR2 YFSETQ. The CDR3 has 16 amino acids. The V end was cut by 0 bases, the J end by 0 bases, with 9 bases between. CDR3 coding DNA: TGCGCCAGCAGCTTGGTTGAGGGGACGAACACCGGGGAGCTGTTTTTT. It encodes CASSLVEGTNTGELFF. The full variable domain, rest sourced from reference TRBV5-1 and TRBJ2-2, is KAGVTQTPRYLIKTRGQQVTLSCSPISGHRSVSWYQQTPGQGLQFLFEYFSETQRNKGNFPGRFSGRQFSNSRSEMNVSTLELGDSALYLCASSLVEGTNTGELFFGEGSRLTVL.

The rearrangement joins TRBV4-1 to TRBJ1-6; 7 bases agree with TRBD1. CDR3 length: 14 residues. The trim removed 5 bases at V and 7 bases at J, leaving 5 bases unmatched. Germline V gene data show CDR1 as MGHRA and CDR2 as YSYEKL. CDR3 DNA: TGCGCCAGCAGCTCAGGGGGGCCGAATTCACCCCTCCACTTT. Translation: CASSSGGPNSPLHF.

The V and J genes are TRBV6-4 and TRBJ2-7, with TRBD1 as a possible D gene (5 bases). The length of the CDR3 is 16 residues. Germline CDR1 MRHNA, CDR2 SNTAGT. V lost 0 bases, J lost 3 bases, and 15 bases lay in between. The CDR3 spells CASSDSISRGGYEQYF. The CDR3 DNA reads TGTGCCAGCAGTGACTCGATTAGTAGGGGCGGCTACGAGCAGTACTTC.

This clone appeared once. This sequence joins TRBV11-3 and TRBJ2-3; 7 bases are shared with TRBD1. The CDR3 is made up of 14 amino acids. The V segment lost 6 bases and the J segment 1 base; nucleotides outside the gene matches: 4. Germline V CDR1 and CDR2: SGHNT, YENEEA. The CDR3 spells CASSLTGGTDTQYF. CDR3 DNA: TGTGCCAGCAGTTTAACAGGGGGCACAGATACGCAGTATTTT.

This clone showed up just a few times. Other nucleotide sequences in the sample specify the same CDR3. The rearrangement links TRBV19 to TRBJ1-3; D not certain. V was pared by 8 bases and J by 4 bases, with 15 bases between. CDR3 length equals 14 residues. Looked up from germline, CDR1 is LNHDA and CDR2 is SQIVND (reference sequence). The CDR3 nucleotides read TGTGCCAGTGGTTCGCGGTCGAGAGGAAACACCATATATTTT. Protein sequence: CASGSRSRGNTIYF.